This TCR beta chain was obtained from a study of T cells in Graves' hyperthyroidism and ophthalmopathy. Study results and limitations: Classification by a 13 V-J model distinguished ophthalmopathy from stable hyperthyroidism.

Amplified regions were TCR beta CDR3 sequences from RNA transcripts. The HTBI set primed first-round TCR CDR3 RT-PCR. TCRdb reprocessed the multiplex PCR reads with MiXCR, giving one entry per CDR3 protein. The repertoire includes a few hundred thousand distinct CDR3 sequences, 15% to 20% of them detected once, and just over 55% sits in the top ten. The CDR3 runs 15 residues. CDR1 is SNHLY and CDR2 is FYNNEI in the germline V gene. V was shortened by 1 base and J by 4 bases, with 13 bases between the two germline ends. This clonotype was counted a few times. Its matching antigen is unknown. Each ophthalmopathy patient scored at least 3 on the Clinical Activity Score and at least 4 on NOSPECS grade, with duration under 3 months. It was uncontrolled infection, other autoimmune disease, pregnancy or lactation that excluded patients.

The V and J genes are TRBV2 and TRBJ1-2; D remains ambiguous. This sequence was found in a woman in her fifties or sixties with Graves' ophthalmopathy. Sequencing was done on a sample of blood. The CDR3 spells CASSEGRAKGYGYTF. The CDR3 DNA follows: TGTGCCAGCAGTGAAGGGCGGGCTAAAGGCTATGGCTACACCTTC.